The rows below give T cell receptor beta chains drawn from one sample of a study of blood T cells in healthy people across ages. TCRdb ran MiXCR on the 5' RACE reads and lists one entry per CDR3 protein. The sample holds just under 550,000 distinct CDR3 sequences, approximately 25% seen once. This sample was also put to use in a study of T cells of mothers and their children.

The sequencing sample was made of blood. The receptors were sampled from a boy aged 5-17 years in good health. Each CDR3 is given with its conserved first and last residue. D genes are given only for firm matches. Clone size is not always given. Where it is, it says once, few, many or a class for expanded clones.

clone_size	cdr3_length	d_call	j_call	v_call	cdr3_aa	cdr3_nt
few	17	.	TRBJ2-1	TRBV2	CASSEALLGASVHEQFF	TGTGCCAGCAGTGAAGCGCTTCTTGGGGCTAGCGTGCATGAGCAGTTCTTC
few	14	.	TRBJ1-5	TRBV28	CASRAGTSNQPQHF	TGTGCCAGCAGGGCCGGGACCAGCAATCAGCCCCAGCATTTT
few	14	TRBD1	TRBJ1-2	TRBV12-3/TRBV12-4	CASRLTGSHIGYTF	TGTGCCAGCAGGTTGACAGGGTCCCATATTGGCTACACCTTC
.	15	TRBD2	TRBJ2-7	TRBV9	CASSVPGTSAYEQYF	TGTGCCAGCAGCGTTCCCGGGACTAGCGCCTACGAGCAGTACTTC
.	18	TRBD2	TRBJ2-1	TRBV7-6	CASSRVLAGEVGYNEQFF	TGTGCCAGCAGCCGAGTACTAGCGGGAGAGGTGGGATACAATGAGCAGTTCTTC
.	17	.	TRBJ2-2	TRBV20-1	CSARDGARDLGTGELFF	TGCAGTGCTAGAGATGGGGCCCGGGACTTAGGGACCGGGGAGCTGTTTTTT
few	14	TRBD1	TRBJ2-7	TRBV29-1	CSVRAGGNSYEQYF	TGCAGCGTTCGGGCAGGGGGAAATTCCTACGAGCAGTACTTC
.	17	TRBD1	TRBJ1-1	TRBV28	CASSFSRGWVGNTEAFF	TGTGCCAGCAGTTTCTCCAGGGGGTGGGTTGGGAACACTGAAGCTTTCTTT
few	14	.	TRBJ1-2	TRBV20-1	CSAVPFQQPYGYTF	TGCAGTGCTGTCCCCTTTCAGCAACCCTATGGCTACACCTTC
.	17	.	TRBJ2-3	TRBV4-2	CASSQEGAQDHTDMQYF	TGTGCCAGCAGCCAAGAAGGGGCACAGGACCACACAGATATGCAGTATTTT
.	15	.	TRBJ1-4	TRBV5-6	CASSRFGQGYEKLFF	TGTGCCAGCAGCAGGTTTGGGCAGGGATATGAAAAACTGTTTTTT
many	11	.	TRBJ2-7	TRBV29-1	CSGSDIHEQYF	TGCAGCGGATCTGACATCCACGAGCAGTACTTC
few	14	.	TRBJ1-2	TRBV14	CASRPDGDNYGYTF	TGTGCCAGTAGACCCGACGGAGATAACTATGGCTACACCTTC
.	18	TRBD1	TRBJ1-4	TRBV28	CASSVLRVTGGENEKLFF	TGTGCCAGCAGTGTACTCCGCGTGACAGGGGGCGAAAATGAAAAACTGTTTTTT
.	14	TRBD2	TRBJ2-1	TRBV4-3	CASSQPASGSRLVF	TGCGCCAGCAGCCAGCCAGCTAGCGGGAGTCGATTGGTCTTC
.	15	TRBD2	TRBJ2-7	TRBV5-5	CASSLLTSAPDEQYF	TGTGCCAGCAGCTTGTTGACTAGCGCCCCCGACGAGCAGTACTTC
many	14	TRBD2	TRBJ2-5	TRBV4-1	CASSQVAGEETQYF	TGCGCCAGCAGCCAGGTAGCGGGGGAAGAGACCCAGTACTTC
.	17	.	TRBJ2-1	TRBV18	CASSQELADSSYNEQFF	TGTGCCAGCTCACAGGAGCTAGCGGACAGCTCCTACAATGAGCAGTTCTTC
few	14	.	TRBJ2-1	TRBV20-1	CSASAEASAGEQFF	TGCAGTGCTAGCGCCGAGGCTAGCGCTGGTGAGCAGTTCTTC
few	15	.	TRBJ1-1	TRBV6-6	CASSYRGREKLEAFF	TGTGCCAGCAGTTACCGAGGACGGGAAAAACTCGAAGCTTTCTTT